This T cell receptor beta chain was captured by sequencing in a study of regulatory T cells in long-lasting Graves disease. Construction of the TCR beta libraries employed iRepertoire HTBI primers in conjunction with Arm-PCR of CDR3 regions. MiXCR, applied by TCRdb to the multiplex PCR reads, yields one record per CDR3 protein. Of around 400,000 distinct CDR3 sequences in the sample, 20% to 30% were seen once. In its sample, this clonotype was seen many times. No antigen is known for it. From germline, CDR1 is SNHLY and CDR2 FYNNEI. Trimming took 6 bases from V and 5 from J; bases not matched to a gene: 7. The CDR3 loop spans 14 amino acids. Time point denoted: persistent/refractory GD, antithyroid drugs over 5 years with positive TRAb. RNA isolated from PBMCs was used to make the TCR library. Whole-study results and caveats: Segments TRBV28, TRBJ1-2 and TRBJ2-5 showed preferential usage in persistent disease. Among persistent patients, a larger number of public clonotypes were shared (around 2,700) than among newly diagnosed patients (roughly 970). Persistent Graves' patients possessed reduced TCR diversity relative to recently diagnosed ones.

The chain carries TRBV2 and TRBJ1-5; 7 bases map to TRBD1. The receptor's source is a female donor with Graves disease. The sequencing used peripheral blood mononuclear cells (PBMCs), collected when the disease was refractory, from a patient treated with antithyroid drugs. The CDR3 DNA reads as TGTGCCAGCAGCGAACAGGGGTTGGATCAGCCCCAGCATTTT. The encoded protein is CASSEQGLDQPQHF.